A selection of T cell receptor beta chains follows, all from one sample in a study of T-cell reconstitution after alpha-beta-depleted transplantation in children. Each CDR3 protein is one row after TCRdb ran MiXCR on the PCR reads. Seen here are about 830,000 distinct CDR3 sequences, 16% observed once, and the top ten hold around 5%. The sequenced sample was PBMCs, mostly from graft donor cells, obtained 360 days after TCRalphabeta/CD19-depleted stem cell transplant. These receptors all stem from a male patient aged 5 to 17 who had a stem cell transplant for acute lymphoblastic leukemia, so the T cells may come from the graft donor. The CDR3 runs from the conserved cysteine through the conserved F or W. A D gene is named only where the DNA matches it firmly. Where a row states a size, it is once, few, many or the class of an expanded clone; other rows omit it.

V gene	J gene	D gene	clone size	CDR3 protein	CDR3 DNA
TRBV9	TRBJ2-5	TRBD2	.	CASSVAPGGGQETQYF	TGTGCCAGCAGCGTAGCCCCGGGAGGGGGTCAAGAGACCCAGTACTTC
TRBV13	TRBJ2-3	TRBD2	few	CASSPTSGGIDTQYF	TGTGCCAGCAGCCCGACTAGCGGGGGCATAGATACGCAGTATTTT
TRBV18	TRBJ2-7	TRBD1	.	CASSPLVPGQGTYEQYF	TGTGCCAGCTCACCCCTAGTCCCGGGACAGGGAACCTACGAGCAGTACTTC
TRBV4-1	TRBJ2-7	.	many	CASSQGLEYEQYF	TGCGCCAGCAGCCAAGGCCTAGAATACGAGCAGTACTTC
TRBV20-1	TRBJ2-5	.	.	CSARAVIQETQYF	TGCAGTGCTAGAGCCGTGATCCAAGAGACCCAGTACTTC
TRBV25-1	TRBJ2-1	TRBD2	.	CASSESYYGTTLYNEQFF	TGTGCCAGCAGTGAGAGTTATTATGGGACTACCTTATACAATGAGCAGTTCTTC
TRBV20-1	TRBJ1-5	TRBD1	few	CSARVYQGGLEGNQPQHF	TGCAGTGCTAGAGTGTACCAGGGGGGGCTCGAGGGCAATCAGCCCCAGCATTTT
TRBV30	TRBJ1-1	.	few	CAWRTQGGRAEAFF	TGTGCCTGGAGGACACAGGGTGGGCGAGCTGAAGCTTTCTTT
TRBV9	TRBJ2-7	TRBD2	.	CASSVEGGSSHEQYF	TGTGCCAGCAGCGTAGAGGGCGGGAGCAGCCACGAGCAGTACTTC
TRBV5-1	TRBJ2-3	TRBD2	many	CASSLVGLAGTDTQYF	TGCGCCAGCAGCTTGGTGGGACTAGCCGGCACAGATACGCAGTATTTT
TRBV27	TRBJ2-7	TRBD2	many	CASSSGLAGLIYEQYF	TGTGCCAGCAGTTCTGGACTAGCGGGCTTAATCTACGAGCAGTACTTC
TRBV25-1	TRBJ1-2	.	.	CASSELRTGHGYTF	TGTGCCAGCAGTGAATTAAGAACAGGCCATGGCTACACCTTC
TRBV5-1	TRBJ2-5	TRBD2	many	CASSLEAGALETQYF	TGCGCCAGCAGCTTGGAGGCGGGAGCCCTCGAGACCCAGTACTTC
TRBV25-1	TRBJ2-2	.	.	CASSVSQGGGGELFF	TGTGCCAGCAGTGTTTCCCAGGGGGGCGGCGGGGAGCTGTTTTTT
TRBV28	TRBJ2-7	.	many	CASSPPGLTYEQYF	TGTGCCAGCTCACCTCCGGGACTTACCTACGAGCAGTACTTC
TRBV5-1	TRBJ2-7	.	many	CASSLRDGSYEQYF	TGTGCCAGCAGTTTAAGGGACGGCTCCTACGAGCAGTACTTC